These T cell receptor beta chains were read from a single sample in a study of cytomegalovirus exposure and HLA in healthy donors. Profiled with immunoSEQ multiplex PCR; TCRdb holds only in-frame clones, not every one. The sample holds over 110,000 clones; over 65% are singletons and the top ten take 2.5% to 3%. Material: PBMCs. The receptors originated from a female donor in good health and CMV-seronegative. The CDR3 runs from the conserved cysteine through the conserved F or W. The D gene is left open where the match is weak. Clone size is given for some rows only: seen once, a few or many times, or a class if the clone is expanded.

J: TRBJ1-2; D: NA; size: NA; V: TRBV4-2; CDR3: CASSQVGAVANYGYTF; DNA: TGTGCCAGCAGCCAAGTAGGGGCGGTAGCTAACTATGGCTACACCTTC
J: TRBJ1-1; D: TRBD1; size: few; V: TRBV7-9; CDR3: CASSLVAARTGRNTEAFF; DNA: TGTGCCAGCAGCTTAGTTGCGGCTCGGACAGGACGGAACACTGAAGCTTTCTTT
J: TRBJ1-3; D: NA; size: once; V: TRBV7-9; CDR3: CASSTRAEGSGNTIYF; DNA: TGTGCCAGCAGCACCAGGGCAGAAGGCTCTGGAAACACCATATATTTT
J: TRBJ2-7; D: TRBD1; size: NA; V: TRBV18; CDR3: CASSPRQGSYEQYF; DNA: TGTGCCAGCTCACCGCGACAGGGGTCCTACGAGCAGTACTTC
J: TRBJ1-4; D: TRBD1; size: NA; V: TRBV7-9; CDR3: CASSLSAGGPPGEKLFF; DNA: TGTGCCAGCAGCTTATCGGCAGGGGGCCCTCCGGGTGAAAAACTGTTTTTT
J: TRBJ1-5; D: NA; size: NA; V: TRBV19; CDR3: CASSAQVRSNQPQHF; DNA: TGTGCCAGTAGTGCACAGGTTAGGAGCAATCAGCCCCAGCATTTT
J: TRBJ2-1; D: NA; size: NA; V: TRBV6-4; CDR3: CASSDSGGSSYNEQFF; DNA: TGTGCCAGCAGTGACTCGGGAGGAAGCTCCTACAATGAGCAGTTCTTC
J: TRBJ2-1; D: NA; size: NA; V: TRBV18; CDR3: CASSPLNFQGKGFDEQFF; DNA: TGTGCCAGCTCACCATTAAATTTCCAGGGGAAAGGTTTCGATGAGCAGTTCTTC
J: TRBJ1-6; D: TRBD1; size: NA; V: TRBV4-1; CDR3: CASSQGAGTADSPLHF; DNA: TGCGCCAGCAGCCAGGGAGCCGGGACAGCAGATTCACCCCTCCACTTT
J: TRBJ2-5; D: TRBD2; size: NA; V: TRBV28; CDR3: CASSYPTSGRAAETQYF; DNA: TGTGCCAGCTCTTACCCCACTAGCGGGAGGGCCGCAGAGACCCAGTACTTC
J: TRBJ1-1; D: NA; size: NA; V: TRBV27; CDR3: CASGQGALMNTEAFF; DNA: TGTGCCAGTGGCCAAGGGGCCCTTATGAACACTGAAGCTTTCTTT
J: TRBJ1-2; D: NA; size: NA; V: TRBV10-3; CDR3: CAISETPTGYGYTF; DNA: TGTGCCATCAGTGAGACTCCTACAGGCTATGGCTACACCTTC
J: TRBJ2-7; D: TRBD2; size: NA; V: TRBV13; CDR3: CASSSYRGELAGGRRYEQYF; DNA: TGTGCCAGCAGCTCTTACAGGGGGGAACTAGCGGGAGGTCGACGCTACGAGCAGTACTTC
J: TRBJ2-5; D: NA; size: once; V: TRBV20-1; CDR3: CSASLQETQYF; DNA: TGCAGTGCTAGTCTTCAAGAGACCCAGTACTTC
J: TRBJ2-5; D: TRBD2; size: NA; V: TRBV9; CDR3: CASSPDGRARKTQYF; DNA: TGTGCCAGCAGCCCTGACGGGAGGGCCAGGAAGACCCAGTACTTC
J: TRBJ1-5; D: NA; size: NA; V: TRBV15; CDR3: CATSTRGSNQPQHF; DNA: TGTGCCACCAGCACCCGGGGGTCCAATCAGCCCCAGCATTTT
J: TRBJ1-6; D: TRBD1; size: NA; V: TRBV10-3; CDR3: CAIRGQGDSPLHF; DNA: TGTGCCATCAGGGGACAGGGAGATTCACCCCTCCACTTT
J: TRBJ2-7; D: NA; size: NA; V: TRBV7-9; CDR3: CASSSQGHYEQYF; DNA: TGTGCCAGCAGCTCACAGGGACATTACGAGCAGTACTTC
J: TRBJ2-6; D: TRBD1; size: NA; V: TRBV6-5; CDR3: CASRRQGTGANVLTF; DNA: TGTGCCAGCAGACGACAGGGGACTGGGGCCAACGTCCTGACTTTC
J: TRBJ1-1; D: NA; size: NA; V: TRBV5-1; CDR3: CASRRGDYTEAFF; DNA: TGCGCCAGCCGGCGGGGAGATTATACTGAAGCTTTCTTT
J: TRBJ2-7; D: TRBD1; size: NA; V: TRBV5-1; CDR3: CASSFRDRGGEQYF; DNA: TGCGCCAGCAGCTTCCGGGACAGGGGTGGGGAGCAGTACTTC
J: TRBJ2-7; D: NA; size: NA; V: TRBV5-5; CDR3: CASSLRMGYYEQYF; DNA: TGTGCCAGCAGCTTGAGGATGGGCTACTACGAGCAGTACTTC
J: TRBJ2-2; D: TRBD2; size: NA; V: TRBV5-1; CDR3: CASSAGLAGGPGTGELFF; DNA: TGCGCCAGCAGTGCGGGACTAGCGGGAGGGCCGGGCACCGGGGAGCTGTTTTTT
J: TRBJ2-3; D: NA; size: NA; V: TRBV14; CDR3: CASSQVEGVTDTQYF; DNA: TGTGCCAGCAGCCAAGTTGAGGGGGTAACAGATACGCAGTATTTT
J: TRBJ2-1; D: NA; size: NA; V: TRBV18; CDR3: CASSPAYNEQFF; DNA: TGTGCCAGCTCACCTGCGTACAATGAGCAGTTCTTC
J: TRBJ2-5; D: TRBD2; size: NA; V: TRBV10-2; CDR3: CASSVSGRARETQYF; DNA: TGCGCCAGCAGTGTTAGCGGGAGGGCCCGTGAGACCCAGTACTTC
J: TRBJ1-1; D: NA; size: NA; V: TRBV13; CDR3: CASSSSGRGNTEAFF; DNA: TGTGCCAGCAGCTCCTCAGGACGGGGAAACACTGAAGCTTTCTTT
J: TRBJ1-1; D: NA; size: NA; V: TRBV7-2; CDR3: CASSPGTPLDTEAFF; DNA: TGTGCCAGCAGTCCCGGGACTCCTTTGGACACTGAAGCTTTCTTT
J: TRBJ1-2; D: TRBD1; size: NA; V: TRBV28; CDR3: CASSLYSPGQSKDGYTF; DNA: TGTGCCAGCAGTCTTTATTCTCCGGGACAGTCAAAAGATGGCTACACCTTC
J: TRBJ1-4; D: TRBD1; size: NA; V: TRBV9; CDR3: CASSEGQDEKLFF; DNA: TGTGCCAGCAGCGAGGGACAGGATGAAAAACTGTTTTTT
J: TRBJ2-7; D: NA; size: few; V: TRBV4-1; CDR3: CASSQALARSSYEQYF; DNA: TGCGCCAGCAGCCAAGCCCTAGCGCGGAGCTCCTACGAGCAGTACTTC
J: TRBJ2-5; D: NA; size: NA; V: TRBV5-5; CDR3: CASSLQLLEYRTETQYF; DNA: TGTGCCAGCAGCTTGCAACTCCTGGAGTATCGTACGGAGACCCAGTACTTC